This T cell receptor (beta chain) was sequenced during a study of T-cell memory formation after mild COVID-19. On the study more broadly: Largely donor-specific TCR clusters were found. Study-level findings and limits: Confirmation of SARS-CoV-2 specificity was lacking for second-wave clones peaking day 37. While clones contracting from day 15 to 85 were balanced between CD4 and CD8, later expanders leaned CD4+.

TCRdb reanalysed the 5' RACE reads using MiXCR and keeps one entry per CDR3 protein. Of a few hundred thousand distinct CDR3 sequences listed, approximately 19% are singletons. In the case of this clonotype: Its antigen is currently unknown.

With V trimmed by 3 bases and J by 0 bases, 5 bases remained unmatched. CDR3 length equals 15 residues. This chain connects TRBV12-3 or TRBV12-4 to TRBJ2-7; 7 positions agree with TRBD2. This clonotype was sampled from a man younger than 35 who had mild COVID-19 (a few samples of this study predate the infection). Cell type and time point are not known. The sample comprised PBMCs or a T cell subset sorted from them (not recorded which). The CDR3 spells CASSLWGGSSYEQYV. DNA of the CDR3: TGTGCCAGCAGTTTGTGGGGGGGGAGCTCCTACGAGCAGTACGTC.